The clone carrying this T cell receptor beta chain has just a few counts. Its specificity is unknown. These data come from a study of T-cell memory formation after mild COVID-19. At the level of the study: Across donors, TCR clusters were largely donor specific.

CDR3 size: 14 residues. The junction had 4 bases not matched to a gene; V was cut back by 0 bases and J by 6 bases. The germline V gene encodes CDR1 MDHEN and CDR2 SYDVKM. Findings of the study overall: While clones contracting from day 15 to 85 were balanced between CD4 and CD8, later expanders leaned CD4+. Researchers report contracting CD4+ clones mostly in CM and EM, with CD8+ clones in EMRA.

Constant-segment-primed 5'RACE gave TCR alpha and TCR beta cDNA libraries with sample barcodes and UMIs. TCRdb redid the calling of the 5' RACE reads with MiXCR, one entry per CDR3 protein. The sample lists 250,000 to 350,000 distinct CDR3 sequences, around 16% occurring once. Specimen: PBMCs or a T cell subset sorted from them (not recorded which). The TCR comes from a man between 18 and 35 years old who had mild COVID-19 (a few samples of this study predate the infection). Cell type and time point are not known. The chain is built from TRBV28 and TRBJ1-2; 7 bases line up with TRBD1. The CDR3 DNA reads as TGTGCCAGCAGTTTATGGATCAGGGGGGATGGCTACACCTTC. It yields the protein CASSLWIRGDGYTF.